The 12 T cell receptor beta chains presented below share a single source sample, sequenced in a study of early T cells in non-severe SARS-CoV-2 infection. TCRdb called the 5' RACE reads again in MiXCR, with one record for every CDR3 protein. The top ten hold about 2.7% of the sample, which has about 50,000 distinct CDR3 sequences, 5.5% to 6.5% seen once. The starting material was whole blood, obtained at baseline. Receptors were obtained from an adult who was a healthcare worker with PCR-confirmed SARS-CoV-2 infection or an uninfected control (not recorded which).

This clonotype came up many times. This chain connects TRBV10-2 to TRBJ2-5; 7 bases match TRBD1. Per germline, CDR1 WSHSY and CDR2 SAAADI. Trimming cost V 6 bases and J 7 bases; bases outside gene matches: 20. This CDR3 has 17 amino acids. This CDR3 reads CASRRGLSDRRPGTQYF. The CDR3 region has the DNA TGCGCCAGCAGGAGGGGGCTATCGGACAGGAGGCCTGGGACCCAGTACTTC.

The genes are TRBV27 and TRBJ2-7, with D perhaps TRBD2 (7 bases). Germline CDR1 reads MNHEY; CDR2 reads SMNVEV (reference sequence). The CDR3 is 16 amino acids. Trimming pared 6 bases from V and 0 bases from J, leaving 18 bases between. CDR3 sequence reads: CASRGGGADLSYEQYF. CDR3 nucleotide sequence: TGTGCCAGCAGGGGAGGGGGGGCAGACCTCTCCTACGAGCAGTACTTC.

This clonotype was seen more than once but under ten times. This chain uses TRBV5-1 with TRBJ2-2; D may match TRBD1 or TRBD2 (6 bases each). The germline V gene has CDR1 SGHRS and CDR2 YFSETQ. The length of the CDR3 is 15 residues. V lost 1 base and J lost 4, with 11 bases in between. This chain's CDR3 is CASSLPQGGTGELFF. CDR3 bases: TGCGCCAGCAGCTTGCCACAGGGAGGCACCGGGGAGCTGTTTTTT.

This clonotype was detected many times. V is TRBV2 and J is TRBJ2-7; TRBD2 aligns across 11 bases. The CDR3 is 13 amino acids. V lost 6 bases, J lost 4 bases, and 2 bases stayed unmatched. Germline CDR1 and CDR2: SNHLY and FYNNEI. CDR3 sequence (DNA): TGTGCCAGCAGCCCTAGCGGGGGGTACGAGCAGTACTTC. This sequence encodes CASSPSGGYEQYF.

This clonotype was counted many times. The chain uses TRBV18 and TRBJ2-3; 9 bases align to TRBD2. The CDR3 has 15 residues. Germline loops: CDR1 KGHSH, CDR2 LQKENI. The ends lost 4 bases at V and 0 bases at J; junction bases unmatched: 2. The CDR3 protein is CASSLAGASTDTQYF. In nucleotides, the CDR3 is TGTGCCAGCTCACTAGCGGGGGCCAGCACAGATACGCAGTATTTT.

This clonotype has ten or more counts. The CDR3 region has the DNA TGTGCCAGCAGTTACGGGGTCAGCCACCTTGAAGCTTTCTTT. Translation: CASSYGVSHLEAFF. This chain uses TRBV6-2 or TRBV6-3 with TRBJ1-1; D unresolved. CDR1 is MNHEY, CDR2 SVGEGT, per germline. The CDR3 is made up of 14 amino acids. Between the trimmed V and J ends, which lost 2 bases and 7 bases, there was a span of 14 bases.

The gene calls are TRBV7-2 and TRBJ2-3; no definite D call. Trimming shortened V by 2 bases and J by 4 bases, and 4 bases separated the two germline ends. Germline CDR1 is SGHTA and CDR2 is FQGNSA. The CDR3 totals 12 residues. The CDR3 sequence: CASSLSSDTQYF. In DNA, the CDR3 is TGTGCCAGCAGCTTATCATCAGATACGCAGTATTTT.

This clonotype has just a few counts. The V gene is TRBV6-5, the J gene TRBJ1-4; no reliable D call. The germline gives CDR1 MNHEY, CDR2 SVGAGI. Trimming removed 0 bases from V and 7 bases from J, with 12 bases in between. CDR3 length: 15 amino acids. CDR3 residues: CASSYSRVRTEKLFF. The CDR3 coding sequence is TGTGCCAGCAGTTACTCGAGGGTGAGGACTGAAAAACTGTTTTTT.

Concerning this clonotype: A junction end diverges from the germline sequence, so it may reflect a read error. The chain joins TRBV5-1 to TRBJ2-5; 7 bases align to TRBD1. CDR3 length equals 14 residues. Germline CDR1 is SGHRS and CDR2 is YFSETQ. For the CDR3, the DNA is TGCGCCAGCAGCTTGGGCACAGGGGAAGAGATCCAGTACTTC. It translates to CASSLGTGEEIQYF.

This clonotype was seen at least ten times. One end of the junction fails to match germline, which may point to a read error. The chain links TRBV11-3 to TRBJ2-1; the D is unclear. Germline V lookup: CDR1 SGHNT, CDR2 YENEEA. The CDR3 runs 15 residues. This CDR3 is CASSLSTDSYDEQFF. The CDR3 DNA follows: TGTGCCAGCAGCTTGAGTACAGACTCCTACGATGAGCAGTTCTTC.

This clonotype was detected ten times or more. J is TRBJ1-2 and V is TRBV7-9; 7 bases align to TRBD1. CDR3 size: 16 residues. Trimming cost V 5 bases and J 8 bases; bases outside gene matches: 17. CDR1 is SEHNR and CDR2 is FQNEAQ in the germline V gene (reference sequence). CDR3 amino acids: CASSAPGQSGSGGYTF. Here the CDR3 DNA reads TGTGCCAGCAGCGCACCGGGACAGTCAGGGAGTGGAGGCTACACCTTC.

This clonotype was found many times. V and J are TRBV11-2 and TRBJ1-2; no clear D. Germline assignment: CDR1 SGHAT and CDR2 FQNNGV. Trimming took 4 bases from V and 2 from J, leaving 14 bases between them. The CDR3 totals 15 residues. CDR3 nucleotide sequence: TGTGCCAGCAGCTCTCTAGGAGGGCGGAACTATGGCTACACCTTC. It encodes CASSSLGGRNYGYTF.